This T cell receptor beta chain was sequenced in a study of blood T cell repertoires in COVID-19 (dated by TCRdb to 2019 to 2021). About the investigation overall: Samples covering the acute and convalescent phases of COVID-19 were provided by collaborators in the United States, Italy and Spain. The prospective study material was composed of cDNA or gDNA derived from T cells, B-cell-depleted T cells, or PBMCs. Subjects who had been exposed to COVID-19, were actively infected with it, or had recovered from it provided the deeply sampled blood TCRbeta repertoires that made up the dataset. The repertoires were released in a freely available public database intended as a resource for research on the immune response to SARS-CoV-2. Samples were obtained from the ongoing ImmuneRACE study (first 160 participants) and from over 1,000 subjects provided by 6 global collaborators. Nearly every sample came with metadata listing a de-identified subject ID, COVID-19 status, age in years and sex. Where HLA class I and class II types were available, the types were taken from metadata supplied by the sample provider, not from assay-based typing.

Participants in the prospective study were aged roughly 18 to 100 years, lived in about two dozen United States geographic areas, and enrolled through a virtual design. To assign participants to cohorts, the prospective study relied on clinical history that participants themselves reported in a screening survey and a study questionnaire. Exposed participants had been in contact, within 2 weeks of entering the study, with a person who had a PCR-confirmed or clinician-diagnosed case of COVID-19. Mobile phlebotomists in the prospective study collected whole blood, serum and a nasopharyngeal or oropharyngeal swab from every participant. Additional blood draws and questionnaires over an approximately 2-month period could optionally be provided by prospective study participants. Before DNA extraction, blood samples from the prospective study were shipped at room temperature or frozen. Trimming removed 7 bases from V and 4 bases from J; the gene matches leave 13 bases unexplained. The CDR3 numbers 16 residues from cysteine through phenylalanine. Only the CDR3 region is kept as DNA, spanning 48 bases read in frame from base 1. From the germline V gene (reference sequence), CDR1 is LNHDA and CDR2 is SQIVND.

The immunoSEQ Assay, a bias-controlled multiplex PCR, was used to amplify TCRbeta CDR3 regions from genomic DNA. As for the authors' bioinformatics: Nucleated cell counts per sample were estimated from amplification of reference gene primers within the assay. To quantify the absolute abundance of each unique TCRbeta CDR3 rearrangement, sequence reads were collapsed and filtered. Productive Simpson clonality was computed per sample as the square root of Simpson's diversity index over productive rearrangements. This is the immuneACCESS table as TCRdb keeps it, with only in-frame sequences that have V and J called. A part of the clones is gone; compared with another copy, unresolved V genes explain less than half, and the rest is unexplained. D and trimming come from the DNA, and the V and J calls and clone size come from that table. In all, the sample holds some 340,000 clones, and more than 90% of those were seen once. The top ten constitute less than 4% of the sample.

Overall study results and their limits: How much clinical and demographic metadata was included differed by source and by participant, and the metadata was provided uncurated.

Concerning this clone: What this receptor recognizes is not known. Nothing much larger sits one base from this clone, and base qualities are not available.

The sequence was obtained from a woman aged 25 to 39 who had been exposed to COVID-19. Sequencing used PBMCs or T cells enriched from blood (not recorded which). This receptor chain uses TRBV19 and TRBJ1-2; 9 junctional bases match TRBD1. The CDR3 amino acid sequence is: CASIDYRQGGTYGYTF. In nucleotides, the sequence is TGTGCCAGTATCGACTATCGACAGGGGGGGACCTATGGCTACACCTTC.